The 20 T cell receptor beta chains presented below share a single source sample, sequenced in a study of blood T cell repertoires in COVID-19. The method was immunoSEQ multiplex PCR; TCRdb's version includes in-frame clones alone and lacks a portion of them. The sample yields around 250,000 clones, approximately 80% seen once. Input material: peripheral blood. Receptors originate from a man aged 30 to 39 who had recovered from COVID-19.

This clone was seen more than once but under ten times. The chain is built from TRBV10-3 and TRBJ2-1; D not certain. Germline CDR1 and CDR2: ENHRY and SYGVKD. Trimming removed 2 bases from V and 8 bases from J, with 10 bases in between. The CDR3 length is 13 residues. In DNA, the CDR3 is TGTGCCATCAGTGAGCTACCCACCGATGAGCAGTTCTTC. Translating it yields CAISELPTDEQFF.

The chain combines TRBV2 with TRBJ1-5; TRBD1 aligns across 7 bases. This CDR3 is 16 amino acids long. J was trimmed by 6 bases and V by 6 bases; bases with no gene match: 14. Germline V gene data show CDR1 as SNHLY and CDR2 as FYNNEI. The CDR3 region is CASRGGGAYLGQPQHF. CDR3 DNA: TGTGCCAGCAGAGGAGGGGGCGCGTATTTGGGTCAGCCCCAGCATTTT.

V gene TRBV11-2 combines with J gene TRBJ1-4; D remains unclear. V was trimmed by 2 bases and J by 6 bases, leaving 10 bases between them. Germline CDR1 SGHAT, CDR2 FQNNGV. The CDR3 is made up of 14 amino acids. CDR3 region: CASSLSRVDEKLFF. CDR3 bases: TGTGCCAGCAGCTTATCCCGGGTGGATGAAAAACTGTTTTTT.

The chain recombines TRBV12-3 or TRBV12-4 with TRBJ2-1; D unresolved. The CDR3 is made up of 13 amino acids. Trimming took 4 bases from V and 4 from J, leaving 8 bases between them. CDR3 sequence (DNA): TGTGCCAGCAGTTGGGCTGTTTACAATGAGCAGTTCTTC. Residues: CASSWAVYNEQFF.

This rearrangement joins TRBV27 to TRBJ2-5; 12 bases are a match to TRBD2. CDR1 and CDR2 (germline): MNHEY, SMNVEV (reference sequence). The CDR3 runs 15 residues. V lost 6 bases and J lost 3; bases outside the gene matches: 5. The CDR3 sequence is CASRRLAGEEETQYF. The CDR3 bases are TGTGCCAGCAGGCGACTAGCGGGGGAGGAAGAGACCCAGTACTTC.

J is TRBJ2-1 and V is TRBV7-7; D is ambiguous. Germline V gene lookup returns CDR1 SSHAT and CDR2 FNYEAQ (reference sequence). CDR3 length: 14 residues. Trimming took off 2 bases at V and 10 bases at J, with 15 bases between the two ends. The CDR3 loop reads CASSLSTTSNEQFF. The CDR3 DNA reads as TGTGCCAGCAGCTTATCTACTACGAGTAACGAGCAGTTCTTC.

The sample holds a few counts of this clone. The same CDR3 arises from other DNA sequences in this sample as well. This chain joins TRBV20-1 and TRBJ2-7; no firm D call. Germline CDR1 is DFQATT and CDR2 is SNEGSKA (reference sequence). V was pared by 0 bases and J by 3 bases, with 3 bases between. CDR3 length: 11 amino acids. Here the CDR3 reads CSARDNYEQYV. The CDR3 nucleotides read TGCAGTGCTAGAGACAACTACGAGCAGTACGTC.

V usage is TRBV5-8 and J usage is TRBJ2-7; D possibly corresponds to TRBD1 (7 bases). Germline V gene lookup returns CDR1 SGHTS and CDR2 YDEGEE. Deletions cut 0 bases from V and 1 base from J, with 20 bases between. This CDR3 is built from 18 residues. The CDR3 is CASSLGPRQGGWSYEQYV. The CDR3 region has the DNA TGTGCCAGCAGCTTGGGACCTAGACAGGGAGGATGGTCCTACGAGCAGTACGTC.

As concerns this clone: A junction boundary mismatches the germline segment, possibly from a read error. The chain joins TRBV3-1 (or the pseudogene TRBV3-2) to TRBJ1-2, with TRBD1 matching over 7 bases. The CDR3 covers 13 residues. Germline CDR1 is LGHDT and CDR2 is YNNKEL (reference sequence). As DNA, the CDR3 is TGTGCCAGCAGCTCAGGGGACAGAGGACTATCCTCCTTC. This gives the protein CASSSGDRGLSSF.

CDR3 DNA: TGTGCCACCCGTAACCCGAAACAGGGGCTCTATGGCTACACCTTC. This translates into CATRNPKQGLYGYTF. The V and J genes are TRBV15 and TRBJ1-2, with 7 nucleotides matching TRBD1. The CDR3 extends over 15 amino acids. CDR1 and CDR2 from the germline V gene are LNHNV and YYDKDF (reference sequence). V lost 8 bases, J lost 4 bases, and 13 bases stayed unmatched.

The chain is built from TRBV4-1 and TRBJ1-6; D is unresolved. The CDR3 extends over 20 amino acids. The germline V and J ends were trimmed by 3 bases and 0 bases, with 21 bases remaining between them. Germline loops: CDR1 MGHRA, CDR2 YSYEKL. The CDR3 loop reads CASSHGGPVLLSSYNSPLHF. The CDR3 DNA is TGCGCCAGCAGCCATGGAGGACCGGTCCTCCTGAGCTCCTATAATTCACCCCTCCACTTT.

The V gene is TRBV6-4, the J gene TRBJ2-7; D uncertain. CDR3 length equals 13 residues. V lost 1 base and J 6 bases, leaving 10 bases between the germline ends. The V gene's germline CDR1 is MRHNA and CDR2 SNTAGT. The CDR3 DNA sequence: TGTGCCAGCAGTGACTACTTCGGTGGCGAGCAGTACTTC. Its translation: CASSDYFGGEQYF.

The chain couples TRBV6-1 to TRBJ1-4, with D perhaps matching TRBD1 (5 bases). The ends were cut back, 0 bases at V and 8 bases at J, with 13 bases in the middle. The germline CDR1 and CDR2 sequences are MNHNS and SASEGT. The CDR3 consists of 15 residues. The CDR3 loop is CASSEARGDGEKLFF. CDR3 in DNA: TGTGCCAGCAGTGAAGCGCGGGGGGACGGCGAAAAACTGTTTTTT.

The CDR3 loop reads CSVTRQDGRETQYF. CDR3 coding DNA: TGCAGCGTAACAAGACAGGACGGGCGGGAGACCCAGTACTTC. The V call is TRBV29-1, the J call TRBJ2-5, with a possible D match to TRBD1 (6 bases). V shed 6 bases and J shed 5 bases, with 19 bases lying between them. Germline lookup yields CDR1 SQVTM and CDR2 ANQGSEA. The CDR3 is 14 residues long. The complete variable domain, with remaining parts taken from reference TRBV29-1 and TRBJ2-5, reads SAVISQKPSRDICQRGTSLTIQCQVDSQVTMMFWYRQQPGQSLTLIATANQGSEATYESGFVIDKFPISRPNLTFSTLTVSNMSPEDSSIYLCSVTRQDGRETQYFGPGTRLLVL.

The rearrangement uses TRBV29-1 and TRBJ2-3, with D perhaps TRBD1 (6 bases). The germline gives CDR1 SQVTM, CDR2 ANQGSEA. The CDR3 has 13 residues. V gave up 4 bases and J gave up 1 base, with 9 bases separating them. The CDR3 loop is CSVGTVGTDTQYF. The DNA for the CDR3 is TGCAGCGTTGGGACAGTGGGCACAGATACGCAGTATTTT.

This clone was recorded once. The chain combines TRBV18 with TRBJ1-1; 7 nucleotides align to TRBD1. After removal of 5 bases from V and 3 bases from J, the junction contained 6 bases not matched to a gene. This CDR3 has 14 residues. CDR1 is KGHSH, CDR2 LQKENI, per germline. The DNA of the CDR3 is TGTGCCAGCTCATCACAGGGGAGGGACACTGAAGCTTTCTTT. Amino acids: CASSSQGRDTEAFF.

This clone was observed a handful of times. DNA for the CDR3: TGTGCCAGCAGTGTAGCAGGGGGCGAAGCAGATACGCAGTATTTT. Translating it yields CASSVAGGEADTQYF. This sequence joins TRBV6-4 and TRBJ2-3; TRBD1 matches 8 bases. Germline-derived CDR1 and CDR2 are MRHNA and SNTAGT. V was pared by 4 bases and J by 4 bases, with 7 bases of the junction left unmatched. The CDR3 totals 15 residues.

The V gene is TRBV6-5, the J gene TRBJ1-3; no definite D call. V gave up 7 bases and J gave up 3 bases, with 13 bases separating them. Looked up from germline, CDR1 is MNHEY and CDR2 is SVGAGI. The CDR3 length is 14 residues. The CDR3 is CASTFRVGGNTIYF. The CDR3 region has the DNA TGTGCCAGCACTTTCCGGGTGGGTGGAAACACCATATATTTT.

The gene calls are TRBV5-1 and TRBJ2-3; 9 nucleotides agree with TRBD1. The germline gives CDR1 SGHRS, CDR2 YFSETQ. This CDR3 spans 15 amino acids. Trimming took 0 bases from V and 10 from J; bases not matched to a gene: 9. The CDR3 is CASSLETGGHGAQYF. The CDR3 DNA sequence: TGCGCCAGCAGCTTGGAGACAGGGGGTCATGGTGCGCAGTATTTT. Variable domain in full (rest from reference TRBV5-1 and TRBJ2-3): KAGVTQTPRYLIKTRGQQVTLSCSPISGHRSVSWYQQTPGQGLQFLFEYFSETQRNKGNFPGRFSGRQFSNSRSEMNVSTLELGDSALYLCASSLETGGHGAQYFGPGTRLTVL.

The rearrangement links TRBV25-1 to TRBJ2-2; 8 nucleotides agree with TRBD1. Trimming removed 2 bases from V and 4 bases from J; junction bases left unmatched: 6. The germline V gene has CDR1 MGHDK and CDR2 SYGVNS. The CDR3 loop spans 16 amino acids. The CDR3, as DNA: TGTGCCAGCAGTGAACCCCGGACAGGGAGCACCGGGGAGCTGTTTTTT. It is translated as CASSEPRTGSTGELFF.